This T cell receptor (beta chain) is from a study of low-dose radiotherapy and immunotherapy resistance in tumors. Time point reported: after trial treatment. As for treatment: LDRT plus nivolumab, ipilimumab, low-dose cyclophosphamide and aspirin (RACIN trial). The CDR3 length is 15 residues. In germline, CDR1 is MNHEY, CDR2 SVGEGT. Trimming cost V 6 bases and J 6 bases; bases outside gene matches: 8. This clonotype was counted many times. TRAV- and TRBV-specific primers were used for first-strand cDNA, which covered alpha and beta chains. The authors ran around 20 PCR cycles to amplify TCRs with a constant-region primer and V-primer adapter. TCRdb redid the calling of the reads with MiXCR, one entry per CDR3 protein. The table records around 100,000 distinct CDR3 sequences, 20% to 25% of them present only once.

The receptor comes from a female donor with ovarian cancer. The source material was PBMCs, sampled after low-dose radiotherapy plus immunotherapy. The chain carries TRBV6-2 or TRBV6-3 and TRBJ2-2; 9 bases are shared with TRBD2. The CDR3 DNA is TGTGCCAGCAGCACCAACCGCGGGGGGGCCGGGGAGCTGTTTTTT. It codes for CASSTNRGGAGELFF.